This section outlines one T cell receptor beta chain sequence together with its context. No cognate antigen has been identified for it. This sample is drawn from a study of T cells expressing NK-cell markers (TCRdb year 2020). About the study as a whole: About 8 donors provided sorted CD3+CD56+NKG2C+, CD3+CD56+NKG2C- and CD3+CD56-NKG2C+ T-cell subsets, whose TCR beta-chain repertoires were profiled. Libraries were sequenced as 2 x 150 bp reads on Illumina HiSeq 2000/2500, MiSeq or NextSeq. Of the eight sequenced donors, seven were found to be HCMV-seropositive and one was found to be HCMV-seronegative. Randomly selected healthy volunteers, three men and five women, were used as the eight sequenced donors. What the study reported, not specific to this receptor: Whether the expanded NKG2C-expressing T cell clones were specific for HCMV antigens was left unclear. Those dominant clonotypes were again the most abundant among CD3+CD56-NKG2C+ cells in a handful of donors, at about 28.3-60.1%. In several donors, the dominant CD3+CD56+NKG2C+ clonotypes ranked among the top 10 CD8+ clonotypes, making up about 1.0-7.0% of CD8+ T cells.

HCMV-specific IgG was detected in serum with a commercial ELISA kit to determine HCMV serostatus. Ficoll density gradient centrifugation was used to isolate peripheral blood mononuclear cells from blood. Instrument used: Illumina HiSeq 2000. The TCR beta cDNA libraries were made using 5'RACE template switching, a step that added both a universal primer site and unique molecular identifiers. Priming for cDNA synthesis came from the TCR beta constant segment, and two successive PCR amplification steps followed. The paper's processing steps were these. MIGEC was used to demultiplex reads and group reads by UMI, and MiTCR was used to assemble and quantify clonotypes. To remove erroneous sequences, TCR cDNA sequences were retained only when supported by two or more reads. The tcR package was used for downstream repertoire analysis, with clonotypes matched between fractions based on CDR3 nucleotide sequence plus V segment. Antigen specificity was annotated against VDJdb with VDJmatch, allowing one amino acid substitution in CDR3. TCRdb reprocessed the reads, and each CDR3 protein sequence is entered once, without DNA. TCRdb's processing, not the authors', yielded these V and J calls. The sample table holds 400,000 or so distinct CDR3 sequences. The biggest ten clones account for about 10% of the sample.

Including cysteine and phenylalanine, the CDR3 has 14 amino acids. No DNA was logged. In the germline V gene, CDR1 corresponds to KGHDR and CDR2 to SFDVKD. The sequence links TRBV24-1 to TRBJ2-3; no DNA is available, so the TRBD1 call from TCRdb remains unchecked. This sequence was found in a woman aged 45-60 years in good health. Donor details come from another sample of the same person, matched by shared clones. Material: blood T cells: a sorted CD56 or NKG2C T cell subset, CD4+ or CD8+ T cells, or bulk PBMC T cells (not recorded which). CDR3 sequence: CATSFGLGADTQYF.